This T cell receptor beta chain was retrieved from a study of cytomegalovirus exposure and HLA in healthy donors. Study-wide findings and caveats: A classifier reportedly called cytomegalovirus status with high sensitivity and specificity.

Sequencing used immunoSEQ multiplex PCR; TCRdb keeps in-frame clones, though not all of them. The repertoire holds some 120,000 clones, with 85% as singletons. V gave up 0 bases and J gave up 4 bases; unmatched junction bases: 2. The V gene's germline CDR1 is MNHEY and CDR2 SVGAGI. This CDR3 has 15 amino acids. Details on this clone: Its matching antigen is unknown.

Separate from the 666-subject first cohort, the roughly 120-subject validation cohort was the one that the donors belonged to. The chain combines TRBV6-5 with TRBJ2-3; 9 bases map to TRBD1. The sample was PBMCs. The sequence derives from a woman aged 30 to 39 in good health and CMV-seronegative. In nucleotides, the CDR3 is TGTGCCAGCAGTTACTCAGGGGACAGGGCAGATACGCAGTATTTT. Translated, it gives CASSYSGDRADTQYF.